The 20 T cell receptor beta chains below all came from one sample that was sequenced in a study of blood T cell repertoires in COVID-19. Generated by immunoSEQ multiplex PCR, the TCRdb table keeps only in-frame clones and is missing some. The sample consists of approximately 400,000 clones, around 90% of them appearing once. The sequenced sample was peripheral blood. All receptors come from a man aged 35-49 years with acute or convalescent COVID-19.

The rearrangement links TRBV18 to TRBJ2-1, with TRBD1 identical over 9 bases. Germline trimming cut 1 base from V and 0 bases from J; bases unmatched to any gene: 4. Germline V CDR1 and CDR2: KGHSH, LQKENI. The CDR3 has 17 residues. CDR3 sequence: CASSPRDRVSSYNEQFF. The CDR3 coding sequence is TGTGCCAGCTCACCACGGGACAGGGTGAGCTCCTACAATGAGCAGTTCTTC.

CDR3 sequence: CASSPLATGSSEKLFF. CDR3 DNA: TGTGCCAGCTCACCACTCGCGACAGGGAGTAGCGAAAAACTGTTTTTT. The V and J genes are TRBV18 and TRBJ1-4, with 7 bases fitting TRBD1. The CDR3 runs to 16 residues. The V and J ends lost 1 base and 8 bases, in that order; junction bases with no gene match: 10. Germline V gene sequence: CDR1 KGHSH, CDR2 LQKENI.

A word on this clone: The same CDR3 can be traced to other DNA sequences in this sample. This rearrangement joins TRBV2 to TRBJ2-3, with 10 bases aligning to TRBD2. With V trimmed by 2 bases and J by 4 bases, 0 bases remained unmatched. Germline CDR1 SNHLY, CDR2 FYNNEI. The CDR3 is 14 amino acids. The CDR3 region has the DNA TGTGCCAGCAGTGAACTAGCGGGGGCAGATACGCAGTATTTT. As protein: CASSELAGADTQYF.

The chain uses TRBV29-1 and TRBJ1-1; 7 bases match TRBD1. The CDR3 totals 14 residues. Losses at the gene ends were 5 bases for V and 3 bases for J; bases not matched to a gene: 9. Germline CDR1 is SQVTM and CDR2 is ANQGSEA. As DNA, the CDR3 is TGCAGCGTTCGCATGGGACAGACGGACACTGAAGCTTTCTTT. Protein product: CSVRMGQTDTEAFF. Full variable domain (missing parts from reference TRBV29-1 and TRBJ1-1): SAVISQKPSRDICQRGTSLTIQCQVDSQVTMMFWYRQQPGQSLTLIATANQGSEATYESGFVIDKFPISRPNLTFSTLTVSNMSPEDSSIYLCSVRMGQTDTEAFFGQGTRLTVV.

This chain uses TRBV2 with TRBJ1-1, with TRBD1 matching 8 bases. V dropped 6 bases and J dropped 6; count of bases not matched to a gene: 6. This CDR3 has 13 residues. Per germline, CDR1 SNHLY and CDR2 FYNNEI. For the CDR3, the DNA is TGTGCCAGCAGAGGGACAGGCTACGCTGAAGCTTTCTTT. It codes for CASRGTGYAEAFF.

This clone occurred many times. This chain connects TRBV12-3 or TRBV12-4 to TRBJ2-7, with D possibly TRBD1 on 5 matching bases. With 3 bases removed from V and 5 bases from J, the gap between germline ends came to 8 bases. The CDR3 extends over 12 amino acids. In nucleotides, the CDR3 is TGTGCCAGCAGTTTTGGGGCGCACGAGCAGTACTTC. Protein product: CASSFGAHEQYF.

CDR3 in amino acids: CASSYEGQGATEAFF. Written as DNA, the CDR3 is TGTGCCAGCAGTTACGAGGGACAGGGTGCGACTGAAGCTTTCTTT. The chain employs TRBV6-6 and TRBJ1-1; TRBD1 agrees at 9 bases. The CDR3 is 15 amino acids. V shed 2 bases and J 5 bases; nucleotides not matched to a gene: 6. The germline CDR1 and CDR2 sequences are MNHNY and SVGAGI (reference sequence).

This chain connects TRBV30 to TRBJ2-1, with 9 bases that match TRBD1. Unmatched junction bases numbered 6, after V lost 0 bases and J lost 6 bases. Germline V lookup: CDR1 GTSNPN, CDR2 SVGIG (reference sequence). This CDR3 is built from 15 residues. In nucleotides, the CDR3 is TGTGCCTGGAGTGTGAGGGACAGGGTGGGCAATGAGCAGTTCTTC. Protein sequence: CAWSVRDRVGNEQFF.

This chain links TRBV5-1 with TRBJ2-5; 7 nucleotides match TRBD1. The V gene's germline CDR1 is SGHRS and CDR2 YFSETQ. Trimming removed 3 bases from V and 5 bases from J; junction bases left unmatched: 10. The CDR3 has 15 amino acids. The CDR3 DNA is TGCGCCAGCAGCTCTGGGCCACAGGGGATGGAGACCCAGTACTTC. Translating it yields CASSSGPQGMETQYF.

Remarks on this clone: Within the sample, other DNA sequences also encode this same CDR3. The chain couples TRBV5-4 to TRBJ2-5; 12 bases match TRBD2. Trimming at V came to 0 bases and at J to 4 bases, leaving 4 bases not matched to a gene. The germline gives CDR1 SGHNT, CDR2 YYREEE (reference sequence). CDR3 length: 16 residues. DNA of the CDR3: TGTGCCAGCAGCTTGGGCCTAGCGGGAGGGCCAGAGACCCAGTACTTC. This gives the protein CASSLGLAGGPETQYF.

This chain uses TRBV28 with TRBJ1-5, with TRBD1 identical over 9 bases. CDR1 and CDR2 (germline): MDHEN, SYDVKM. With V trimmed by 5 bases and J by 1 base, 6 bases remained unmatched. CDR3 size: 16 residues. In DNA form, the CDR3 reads TGTGCCAGCAGTACCCCGGACAGGGGAAGCAATCAGCCCCAGCATTTT. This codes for CASSTPDRGSNQPQHF.

CDR3: CASSQTTNYGYTF. The CDR3, as DNA: TGTGCCAGCAGCCAAACAACGAACTATGGCTACACCTTC. This chain uses TRBV14 with TRBJ1-2; D is undetermined. Germline V gives CDR1 SGHDN, CDR2 FVKESK. With 2 bases removed from V and 2 bases from J, the gap between germline ends came to 6 bases. This CDR3 is 13 amino acids long. Full variable domain (missing parts from reference TRBV14 and TRBJ1-2): EAGVTQFPSHSVIEKGQTVTLRCDPISGHDNLYWYRRVMGKEIKFLLHFVKESKQDESGMPNNRFLAERTGGTYSTLKVQPAELEDSGVYFCASSQTTNYGYTFGSGTRLTVV.

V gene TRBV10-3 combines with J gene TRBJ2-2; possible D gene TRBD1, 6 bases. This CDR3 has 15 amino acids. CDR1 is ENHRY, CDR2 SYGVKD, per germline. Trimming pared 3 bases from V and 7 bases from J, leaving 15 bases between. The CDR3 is CAISDVAGVGGELFF. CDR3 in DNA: TGTGCCATCAGTGATGTGGCAGGGGTTGGCGGGGAGCTGTTTTTT.

The CDR3, as DNA: TGCGCCAGCAGCCCTGGGGGGGACCGCCCGTACCAAGAGACCCAGTACTTC. Residues: CASSPGGDRPYQETQYF. V and J are TRBV5-1 and TRBJ2-5; 7 bases fit TRBD2. This CDR3 has 17 residues. The germline V gene has CDR1 SGHRS and CDR2 YFSETQ. Unmatched junction bases numbered 12, after V lost 4 bases and J lost 0 bases.

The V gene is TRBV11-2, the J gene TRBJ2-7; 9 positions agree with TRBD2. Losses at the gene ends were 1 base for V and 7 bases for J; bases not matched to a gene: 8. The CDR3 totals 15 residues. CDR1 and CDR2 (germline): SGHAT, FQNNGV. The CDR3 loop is CASSLGASGAGEQYF. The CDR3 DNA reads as TGTGCCAGCAGCTTAGGGGCTAGCGGGGCAGGGGAGCAGTACTTC.

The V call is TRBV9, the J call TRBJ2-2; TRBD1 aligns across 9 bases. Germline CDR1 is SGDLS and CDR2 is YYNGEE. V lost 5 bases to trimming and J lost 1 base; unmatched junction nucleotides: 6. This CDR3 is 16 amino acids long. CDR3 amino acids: CASRGPGQGNTGELFF. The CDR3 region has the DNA TGTGCCAGCAGAGGCCCGGGACAGGGGAACACCGGGGAGCTGTTTTTT.

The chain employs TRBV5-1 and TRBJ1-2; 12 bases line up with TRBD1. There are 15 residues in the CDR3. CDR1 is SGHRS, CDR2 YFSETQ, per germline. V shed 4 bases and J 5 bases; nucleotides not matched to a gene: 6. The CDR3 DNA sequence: TGCGCCAGCAGCAGGGGACAGGGGGCGCGGTATGGCTACACCTTC. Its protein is CASSRGQGARYGYTF. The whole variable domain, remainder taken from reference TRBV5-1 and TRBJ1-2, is KAGVTQTPRYLIKTRGQQVTLSCSPISGHRSVSWYQQTPGQGLQFLFEYFSETQRNKGNFPGRFSGRQFSNSRSEMNVSTLELGDSALYLCASSRGQGARYGYTFGSGTRLTVV.

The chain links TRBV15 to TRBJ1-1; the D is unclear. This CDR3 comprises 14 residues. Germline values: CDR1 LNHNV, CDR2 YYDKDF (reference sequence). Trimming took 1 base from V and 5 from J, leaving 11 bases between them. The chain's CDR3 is CATSRGGMGTEAFF. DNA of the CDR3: TGTGCCACCAGCAGAGGAGGGATGGGGACTGAAGCTTTCTTT.

The CDR3 DNA is TGCGCCAGCAGCCAAGATGAAGGGACTCATGGCTACACCTTC. Translation gives CASSQDEGTHGYTF. V gene TRBV4-1 combines with J gene TRBJ1-2, with D possibly TRBD1 on 5 matching bases. In germline, CDR1 is MGHRA, CDR2 YSYEKL. Between the trimmed V and J ends, which lost 0 bases and 6 bases, there was a span of 11 bases. The CDR3 runs to 14 residues.

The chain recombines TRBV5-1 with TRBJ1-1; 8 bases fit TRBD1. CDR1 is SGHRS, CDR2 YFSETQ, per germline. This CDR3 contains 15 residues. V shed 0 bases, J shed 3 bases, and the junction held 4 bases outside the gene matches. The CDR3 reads CASSLAGGGDTEAFF. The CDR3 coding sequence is TGCGCCAGCAGCTTGGCAGGGGGCGGGGACACTGAAGCTTTCTTT.